One sample yielded the 30 T cell receptor beta chains listed below, sequenced in a study of tumor-infiltrating lymphocytes in primary liver carcinoma. A constant-region primer primed TCR beta cDNA synthesis from about 490 ng of total RNA. It was through three nested multiplex PCR rounds of slightly modified ARM-PCR that TCR beta libraries arose. The first two PCR rounds used TRBV1-TRBV30 forward primers with a C-beta reverse primer, about 10 cycles each. Each CDR3 protein gets one entry after TCRdb re-called the multiplex PCR reads with MiXCR. The table shows more than 85,000 distinct CDR3 sequences, with 82% occurring only once. The tissue used was unsorted bulk material of about 17-33 mg. RNA and DNA were co-extracted from it with the AllPrep DNA/RNA mini kit. The source material was liver tumor tissue from sampling region 3. As to subset: tumor region T3, left-lateral pole. These TCRs come from a middle-aged man with primary liver carcinoma and hepatitis B virus infection.

Concerning this clonotype: Compared with germline, one end of the junction differs, possibly owing to a read error. The chain is built from TRBV5-1 and TRBJ2-1, with D uncertain. The CDR3 contains 12 residues. Germline loops: CDR1 SGHRS, CDR2 YFSETQ. CDR3 nucleotide sequence: TGCGCCAGCAGCACCGAAGGCAATGTGCAGTTCTTC. Protein sequence: CASSTEGNVQFF.

A remark on this clonotype: Germline and junction disagree at one end, which may indicate a read error. This chain joins TRBV11-2 and TRBJ2-5; possible D gene TRBD2, 6 bases. There are 12 residues in the CDR3. CDR1 and CDR2 (germline): SGHAT, FQNNGV. CDR3 bases: TGCGCCAACAGCTTAGTCGCGGGGTTCGAGTACTTC. It translates to CANSLVAGFEYF.

For this clonotype: The CDR3 does not end in the conserved phenylalanine or tryptophan, so this is likely a read error. The chain is built from TRBV5-4 and TRBJ2-3; 11 bases fit TRBD2. Germline V lookup: CDR1 SGHNT, CDR2 YYREEE (reference sequence). Trimming cost V 0 bases and J 4 bases; bases outside gene matches: 4. The CDR3 is 16 residues long. In nucleotides, the CDR3 is TGTGCCAGCAGCTTGGCACTAGCGGGAGTGTCAGATACGCAGTATTCT. Amino acid sequence: CASSLALAGVSDTQYS.

As to this clonotype: The junction does not match germline at one end; this may be a read error. The chain recombines TRBV12-3 or TRBV12-4 with TRBJ2-3; TRBD1 aligns across 8 bases. CDR3 length: 14 residues. In DNA, the CDR3 is TGTGCCAGCGGTTTCACAGGGGGTGGGGGTACGCAGTATTTT. As protein: CASGFTGGGGTQYF.

Comment on this clonotype: This clone may be a read error of a much larger clone one base away. Because the CDR3 is missing its conserved closing phenylalanine or tryptophan, this is likely a read error. The chain links TRBV5-1 to TRBJ2-7; D remains unclear. Germline CDR1 is SGHRS and CDR2 is YFSETQ. V lost 2 bases, J lost 3 bases, and 9 bases lay in between. The CDR3 consists of 13 residues. Here the CDR3 reads CASSFGQNYEQYI. DNA for the CDR3: TGCGCCAGCAGCTTCGGGCAGAACTACGAGCAGTACATC.

The V call is TRBV4-2, the J call TRBJ2-3, with D possibly matching TRBD2 (5 bases). The germline V gene encodes CDR1 LGHNA and CDR2 YNFKEQ. V was pared by 8 bases and J by 0 bases, with 15 bases between. There are 15 residues in the CDR3. CDR3 amino acids: CASARGLSSTDTQYF. In DNA, the CDR3 is TGTGCCAGCGCGAGAGGGCTCTCCAGCACAGATACGCAGTATTTT.

With regard to this clonotype: A junction boundary mismatches the germline segment, possibly from a read error. The V call is TRBV4-1, the J call TRBJ2-7; no clear D. This CDR3 is 15 amino acids long. The germline V gene has CDR1 MGHRA and CDR2 YSYEKL. The CDR3 protein is CTSSQVGPNSYKQYF. The DNA for the CDR3 is TGCACCAGCAGCCAAGTCGGGCCCAACTCCTACAAACAGTACTTC.

As to this clonotype: The junction departs from germline at one end; a sequencing error may be responsible. V and J are TRBV6-6 and TRBJ2-5; the D gene is possibly TRBD1 (6 bases). Germline V gene data show CDR1 as MNHNY and CDR2 as SVGAGI (reference sequence). This CDR3 spans 13 amino acids. CDR3 amino acids: CAGSPNRVRTQYF. CDR3 in DNA: TGTGCCGGCAGCCCGAACAGGGTTAGGACCCAGTACTTC.

This clonotype was counted only a few times. This may stem from a read error, because a much larger clone lies one nucleotide away. The chain carries TRBV5-1 and TRBJ2-1; D may be TRBD2 (6 bases). CDR1 is SGHRS and CDR2 is YFSETQ in the germline V gene. V was cut by 2 bases and J by 8 bases, with 14 bases left in between. The CDR3 contains 14 residues. This chain's CDR3 is CASSFSGAYDEQFF. In DNA, the CDR3 is TGCGCCAGCAGCTTTTCGGGAGCGTACGATGAGCAGTTCTTC.

As to this clonotype: The junction departs from the called germline gene at one end, perhaps through a read error. V and J are TRBV12-3 or TRBV12-4 and TRBJ2-5, with D unclear. The CDR3 loop spans 13 amino acids. The CDR3 is CTSSLIMGETQYF. The CDR3 nucleotides read TGTACCAGCAGTTTAATAATGGGAGAGACCCAGTACTTC.

Turning to this clonotype: One end of the junction is discordant with germline, which a read error may explain. Here the CDR3 reads CASSLGHEKLFF. The DNA of the CDR3 is TGTGCCAGCAGCTTAGGGCACGAAAAACTATTTTTT. The J gene is TRBJ1-4, the V gene TRBV7-9; the D is unclear. Per germline, CDR1 SEHNR and CDR2 FQNEAQ (reference sequence). The CDR3 sequence is 12 residues long. Complete variable domain (other parts from reference TRBV7-9 and TRBJ1-4): DTGVSQNPRHKITKRGQNVTFRCDPISEHNRLYWYRQTLGQGPEFLTYFQNEAQLEKSRLLSDRFSAERPKGSFSTLEIQRTEQGDSAMYLCASSLGHEKLFFGSGTQLSVL.

This clonotype has a count of ten or more. This chain connects TRBV5-1 to TRBJ2-7, with 8 bases aligning to TRBD1. This CDR3 region has 15 residues. The germline gives CDR1 SGHRS, CDR2 YFSETQ. The ends lost 0 bases at V and 3 bases at J; junction bases unmatched: 5. As DNA, the CDR3 is TGCGCCAGCAGCTTGGATGCAGGGGGCTTCTACGAGCAGTACTTC. It codes for CASSLDAGGFYEQYF.

The rearrangement uses TRBV7-9 and TRBJ1-2; the D is unclear. The CDR3 extends over 11 amino acids. The V end was cut by 5 bases, the J end by 14 bases, with 15 bases between. The germline V gene has CDR1 SEHNR and CDR2 FQNEAQ (reference sequence). This chain's CDR3 is CASSPCRVGTF. The DNA of the CDR3 is TGTGCCAGCAGCCCGTGCCGGGTGGGAACCTTC.

This clonotype has only one observation. Compared with germline, one end of the junction differs, possibly owing to a read error. The CDR3 DNA sequence: TGTGCCTGCAGTTCCCCCTGGGAGACCCAGTACTTC. It encodes CACSSPWETQYF. This rearrangement joins TRBV6-5 to TRBJ2-5; D remains ambiguous. Germline values: CDR1 MNHEY, CDR2 SVGAGI. CDR3 length equals 12 residues.

Points on this clonotype: One junction end does not reproduce the germline sequence, and a read error may be involved. V usage is TRBV11-2 and J usage is TRBJ2-7; 7 nucleotides agree with TRBD1. This CDR3 region has 15 residues. Germline V gene lookup returns CDR1 SGHAT and CDR2 FQNNGV. CDR3 sequence reads: CACSLRSTGENEQYF. In DNA form, the CDR3 reads TGTGCCTGCAGCTTACGAAGCACAGGGGAAAACGAGCAGTACTTC.

Remarks on this clonotype: The junction and the germline gene differ at one end; a read error may be behind it. The chain employs TRBV6-5 and TRBJ1-1; D is unclear. Germline CDR1 reads MNHEY; CDR2 reads SVGAGI. The CDR3 has 15 amino acids. In DNA form, the CDR3 reads TGTGCCAGCTGTTACTCGATGGAGGGCTCAACTGAAGCTTTCTTT. It codes for CASCYSMEGSTEAFF.

In this sample, this clonotype turned up many times. The chain carries TRBV5-5 and TRBJ2-3, with D perhaps TRBD1 (5 bases). The germline V and J ends were trimmed by 2 bases and 2 bases, with 9 bases remaining between them. Germline CDR1 SGHKS, CDR2 YYEKEE (reference sequence). This CDR3 comprises 14 residues. CDR3 loop: CASSFRVDTDTQYF. DNA for the CDR3: TGTGCCAGCAGCTTCAGGGTTGACACAGATACGCAGTATTTT.

This sequence joins TRBV11-2 and TRBJ2-3; 9 nucleotides line up with TRBD1. V shed 6 bases, J shed 4 bases, and the junction held 2 bases outside the gene matches. The germline CDR1 and CDR2 sequences are SGHAT and FQNNGV. There are 13 residues in the CDR3. CDR3 loop: CASRRDRADTQYF. CDR3 nucleotide sequence: TGTGCCAGCAGGAGGGACAGGGCAGATACGCAGTATTTT.

Regarding this clonotype: One end of the junction is discordant with germline, which a read error may explain. The chain has TRBV5-6 and TRBJ2-5; D remains ambiguous. This CDR3 has 13 amino acids. The germline V gene has CDR1 SGHDT and CDR2 YYEEEE. This chain's CDR3 is CTSKWQDQETQYF. The CDR3 coding sequence is TGTACCAGCAAATGGCAGGACCAAGAGACCCAGTACTTC.

Worth noting for this clonotype: Its ends do not fully match the called genes, so a read error is possible. J is TRBJ2-2 and V is TRBV14; D is perhaps TRBD1 or TRBD2 (5 bases each). The CDR3 runs to 15 residues. Germline CDR1 and CDR2: SGHDN and FVKESK. The CDR3 DNA reads as TGTGCCAGCAGCCGTGGCAGGGCGAACACCCGGGAACTGTTTTTT. This codes for CASSRGRANTRELFF.

Comment on this clonotype: Possible read error: a much larger clone is one base away. The chain uses TRBV7-9 and TRBJ2-5, with 8 bases aligning to TRBD1. The CDR3 has 15 residues. J gave up 2 bases and V 5 bases, and 7 bases lay outside the gene matches. The germline V gene encodes CDR1 SEHNR and CDR2 FQNEAQ (reference sequence). CDR3 in amino acids: CASSTRGTGQETQYF. Written as DNA, the CDR3 is TGTGCCAGCAGCACTAGAGGGACAGGACAAGAGACCCAGTACTTC. The complete variable domain, with remaining parts taken from reference TRBV7-9 and TRBJ2-5, reads DTGVSQNPRHKITKRGQNVTFRCDPISEHNRLYWYRQTLGQGPEFLTYFQNEAQLEKSRLLSDRFSAERPKGSFSTLEIQRTEQGDSAMYLCASSTRGTGQETQYFGPGTRLLVL.

The chain joins TRBV4-1 to TRBJ2-1; TRBD2 is a possible D gene (6 bases). Germline CDR1 and CDR2: MGHRA and YSYEKL. The length of the CDR3 is 19 residues. V lost 0 bases and J 6 bases, leaving 24 bases between the germline ends. The CDR3 bases are TGCGCCAGCAGCCAAGACCGTGGAGGGAGTGCCAAGGTTCGCAATGAGCAGTTCTTC. Translating it yields CASSQDRGGSAKVRNEQFF.

As for this clonotype: The germline gene is not matched at one end of the junction; a read error may be the cause. The chain joins TRBV5-6 to TRBJ2-1, with D perhaps TRBD1 (6 bases). The CDR3 is 14 amino acids. Germline V CDR1 and CDR2: SGHDT, YYEEEE. DNA of the CDR3: TGTGCCAGGAGCGTAGGGACATTCCGGGTTGAGCAGTTTTTC. Its protein is CARSVGTFRVEQFF.

CDR3 loop: CASRTTGGEAFF. In DNA form, the CDR3 reads TGTGCCAGCAGGACCACAGGGGGTGAAGCTTTCTTT. The chain recombines TRBV28 with TRBJ1-1, with 8 bases aligning to TRBD1. CDR1 and CDR2 (germline): MDHEN, SYDVKM. J was trimmed by 7 bases and V by 6 bases; bases with no gene match: 4. The CDR3 is made up of 12 amino acids.

Remarks on this clonotype: No conserved phenylalanine or tryptophan is present at the end of the CDR3, so a read error is the likely explanation. The genes are TRBV6-5 and TRBJ2-3; TRBD2 agrees at 8 bases. Germline CDR1 reads MNHEY; CDR2 reads SVGAGI. The V and J ends lost 6 bases and 1 base, in that order; junction bases with no gene match: 15. The CDR3 contains 18 residues. CDR3 loop: CASRPWGGSGTGTDTQYL. Written as DNA, the CDR3 is TGTGCCAGCAGACCATGGGGGGGTAGCGGGACTGGCACAGATACGCAGTATCTT.

Of note for this clonotype: At one of its ends the junction is not consistent with the germline gene, which may arise from a read error. This chain joins TRBV12-3 or TRBV12-4 and TRBJ2-3, with TRBD2 matching 14 bases. This CDR3 contains 16 residues. The CDR3 region has the DNA TGTGCCAGCAGTCCCGGGACTAGCGGGAGATGGGATACGCCGTATTTT. Protein: CASSPGTSGRWDTPYF.

The chain couples TRBV10-3 to TRBJ2-1; D tentatively reads TRBD1 or TRBD2 (5 bases each). The CDR3 sequence is 13 residues long. Germline-derived CDR1 and CDR2 are ENHRY and SYGVKD. The V and J ends lost 10 bases and 3 bases respectively, with 13 bases between them. CDR3 amino acids: CATSGSLYNEQFF. CDR3 in DNA: TGTGCCACCTCAGGGAGCCTCTACAATGAGCAGTTCTTC.

Comments on this clonotype: Germline and junction disagree at one end, which may indicate a read error. CDR3 sequence (DNA): TGTACCAGCACCCTAAGCGGGGGAGCCTACAATGAGCAATTCTTC. This gives the protein CTSTLSGGAYNEQFF. The chain carries TRBV6-1 and TRBJ2-1, with 8 nucleotides matching TRBD2. From germline, CDR1 is MNHNS and CDR2 SASEGT. This CDR3 region has 15 residues.

This clonotype is a singleton in its sample. At one of its ends the junction is not consistent with the germline gene, which may arise from a read error. This chain links TRBV5-1 with TRBJ2-1; D ambiguous. The CDR3 is 12 amino acids. Germline V lookup: CDR1 SGHRS, CDR2 YFSETQ. CDR3 amino acids: CASSSYWGEQFF. As DNA, the CDR3 is TGCGCCAGTAGCTCCTACTGGGGTGAGCAGTTCTTC.

A word on this clonotype: The junction and the germline gene differ at one end; a read error may be behind it. This chain joins TRBV29-1 and TRBJ1-1; D remains unclear. This CDR3 is built from 15 residues. Germline-derived CDR1 and CDR2 are SQVTM and ANQGSEA. CDR3 region: CSVGSGLGMSTETFF. The CDR3 DNA reads as TGCAGCGTTGGATCCGGGTTGGGTATGAGCACTGAAACTTTCTTT.